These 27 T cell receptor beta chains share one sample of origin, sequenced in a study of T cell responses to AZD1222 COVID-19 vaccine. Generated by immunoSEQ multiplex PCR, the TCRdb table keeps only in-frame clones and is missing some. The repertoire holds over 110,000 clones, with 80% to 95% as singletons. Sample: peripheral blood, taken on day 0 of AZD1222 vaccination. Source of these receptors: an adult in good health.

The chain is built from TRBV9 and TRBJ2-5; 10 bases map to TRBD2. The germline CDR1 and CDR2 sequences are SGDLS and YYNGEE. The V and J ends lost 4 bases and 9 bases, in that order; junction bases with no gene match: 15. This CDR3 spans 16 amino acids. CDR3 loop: CASSKQTTSGFTAQYF. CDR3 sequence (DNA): TGTGCCAGCAGCAAACAGACGACTAGCGGGTTCACGGCCCAGTACTTC.

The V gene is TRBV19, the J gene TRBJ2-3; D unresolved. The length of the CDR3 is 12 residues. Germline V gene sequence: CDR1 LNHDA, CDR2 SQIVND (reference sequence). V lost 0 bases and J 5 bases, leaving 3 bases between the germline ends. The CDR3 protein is CASSIDGDTQYF. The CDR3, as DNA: TGTGCCAGTAGTATAGACGGAGATACGCAGTATTTT.

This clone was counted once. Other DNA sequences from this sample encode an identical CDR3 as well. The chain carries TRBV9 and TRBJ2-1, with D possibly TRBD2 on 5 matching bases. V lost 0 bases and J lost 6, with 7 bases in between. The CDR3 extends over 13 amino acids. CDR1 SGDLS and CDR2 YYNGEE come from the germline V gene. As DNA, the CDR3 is TGTGCCAGCAGCGTAGCCGGAGGCAATGAGCAGTTCTTC. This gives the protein CASSVAGGNEQFF.

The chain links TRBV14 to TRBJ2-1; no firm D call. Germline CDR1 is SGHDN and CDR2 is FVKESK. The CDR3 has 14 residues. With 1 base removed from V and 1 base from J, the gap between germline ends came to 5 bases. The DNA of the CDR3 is TGTGCCAGCAGCCAAGGGAGATCCTACAATGAGCAGTTCTTC. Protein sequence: CASSQGRSYNEQFF.

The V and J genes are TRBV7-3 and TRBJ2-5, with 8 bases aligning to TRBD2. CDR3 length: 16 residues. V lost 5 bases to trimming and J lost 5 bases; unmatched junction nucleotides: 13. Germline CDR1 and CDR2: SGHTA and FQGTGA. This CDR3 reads CASSQGLAGYSETQYF. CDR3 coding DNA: TGTGCCAGCAGCCAAGGGTTAGCGGGATATTCGGAGACCCAGTACTTC.

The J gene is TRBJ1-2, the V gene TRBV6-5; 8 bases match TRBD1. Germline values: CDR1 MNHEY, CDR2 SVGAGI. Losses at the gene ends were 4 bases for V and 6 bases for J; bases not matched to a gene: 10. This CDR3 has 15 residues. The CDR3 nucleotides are TGTGCCAGCAGTTGGGCCCCCGACAGGGGCCATGGCTACACCTTC. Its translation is CASSWAPDRGHGYTF.

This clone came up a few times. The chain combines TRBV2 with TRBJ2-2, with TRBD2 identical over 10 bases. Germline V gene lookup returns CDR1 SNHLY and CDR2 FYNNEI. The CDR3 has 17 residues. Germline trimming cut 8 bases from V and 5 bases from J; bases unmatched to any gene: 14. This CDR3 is CASPLIAGGPWTGELFF. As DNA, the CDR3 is TGTGCCAGCCCTCTAATAGCGGGAGGCCCGTGGACCGGGGAGCTGTTTTTT.

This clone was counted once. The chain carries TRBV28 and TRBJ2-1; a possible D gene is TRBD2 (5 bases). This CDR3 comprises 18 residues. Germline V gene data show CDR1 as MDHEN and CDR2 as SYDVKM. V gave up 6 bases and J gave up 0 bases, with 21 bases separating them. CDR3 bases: TGTGCCAGCAGGCCACTAACACTCGGGAAGAGCTCCTACAATGAGCAGTTCTTC. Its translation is CASRPLTLGKSSYNEQFF.

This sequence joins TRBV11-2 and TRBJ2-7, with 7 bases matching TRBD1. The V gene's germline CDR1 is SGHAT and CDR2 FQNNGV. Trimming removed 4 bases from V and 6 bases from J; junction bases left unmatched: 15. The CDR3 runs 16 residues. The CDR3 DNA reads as TGTGCCAGCAGCTCTAACAGGGGTCGCCTCCATGGCGAGCAGTACTTC. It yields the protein CASSSNRGRLHGEQYF.

The DNA for the CDR3 is TGTGCCTGGAGTCCGTCCCGACGCCAGCCCCAGCATTTT. Translating it yields CAWSPSRRQPQHF. The V gene is TRBV30, the J gene TRBJ1-5; the D is unclear. From germline, CDR1 is GTSNPN and CDR2 SVGIG (reference sequence). The CDR3 has 13 residues. V was trimmed by 2 bases and J by 7 bases, leaving 12 bases between them.

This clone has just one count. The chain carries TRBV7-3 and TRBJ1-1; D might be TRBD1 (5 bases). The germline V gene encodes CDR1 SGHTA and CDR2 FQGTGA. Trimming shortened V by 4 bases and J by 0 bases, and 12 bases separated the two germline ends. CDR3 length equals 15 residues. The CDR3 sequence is CASSSTGTLNTEAFF. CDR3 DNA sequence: TGTGCCAGCAGCTCGACCGGGACGTTGAACACTGAAGCTTTCTTT.

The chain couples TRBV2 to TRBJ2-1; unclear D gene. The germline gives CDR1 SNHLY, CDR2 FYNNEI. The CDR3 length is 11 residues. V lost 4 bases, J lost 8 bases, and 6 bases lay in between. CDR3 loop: CASSVLDEQFF. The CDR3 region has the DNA TGTGCCAGCAGTGTATTGGATGAGCAGTTCTTC.

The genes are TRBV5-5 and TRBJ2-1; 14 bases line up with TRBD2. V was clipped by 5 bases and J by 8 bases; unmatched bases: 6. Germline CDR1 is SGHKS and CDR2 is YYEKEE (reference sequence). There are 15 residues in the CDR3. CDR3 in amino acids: CASSSTSGRAYEQFF. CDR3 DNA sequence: TGTGCCAGCAGTTCGACTAGCGGGAGGGCCTATGAGCAGTTCTTC.

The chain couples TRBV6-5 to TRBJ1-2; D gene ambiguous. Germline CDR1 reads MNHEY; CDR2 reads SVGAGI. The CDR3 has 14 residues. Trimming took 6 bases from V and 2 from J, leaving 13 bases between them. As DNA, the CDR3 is TGTGCCAGCAGAAGGGCAGGAGAAAACTATGGCTACACCTTC. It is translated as CASRRAGENYGYTF.

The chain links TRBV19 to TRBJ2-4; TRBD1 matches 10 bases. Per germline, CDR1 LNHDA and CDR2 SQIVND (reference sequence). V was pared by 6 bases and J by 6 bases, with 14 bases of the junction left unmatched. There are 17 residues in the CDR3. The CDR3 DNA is TGTGCCAGTAGATACGTCCATCTCCGGACAGGGGGAAACATTCAGTACTTC. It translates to CASRYVHLRTGGNIQYF.

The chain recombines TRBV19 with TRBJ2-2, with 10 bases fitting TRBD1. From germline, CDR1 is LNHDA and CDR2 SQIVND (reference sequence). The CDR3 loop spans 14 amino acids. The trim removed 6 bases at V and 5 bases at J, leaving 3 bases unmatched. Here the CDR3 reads CASRDRGITGELFF. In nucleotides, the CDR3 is TGTGCCAGTAGGGACAGGGGGATAACCGGGGAGCTGTTTTTT.

The CDR3 here is CASSPGLPWTEAFF. The CDR3 nucleotides are TGCGCCAGCAGCCCTGGACTCCCGTGGACTGAAGCTTTCTTT. The chain couples TRBV5-1 to TRBJ1-1; no definite D call. Trimming left V 4 bases short and J 5 bases short, with 15 bases between. The CDR3 totals 14 residues. Germline V CDR1 and CDR2: SGHRS, YFSETQ.

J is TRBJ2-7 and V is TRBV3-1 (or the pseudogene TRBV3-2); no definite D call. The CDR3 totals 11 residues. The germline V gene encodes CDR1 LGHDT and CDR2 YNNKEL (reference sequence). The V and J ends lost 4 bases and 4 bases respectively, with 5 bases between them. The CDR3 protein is CASSRIYEQYF. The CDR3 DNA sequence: TGTGCCAGCAGCCGGATATACGAGCAGTACTTC.

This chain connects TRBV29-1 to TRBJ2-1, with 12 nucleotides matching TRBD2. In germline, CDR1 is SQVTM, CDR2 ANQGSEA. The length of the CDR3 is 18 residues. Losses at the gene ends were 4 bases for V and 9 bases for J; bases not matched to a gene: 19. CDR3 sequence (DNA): TGCAGCGTTGCGGCGACTAGCGGGAGTTTAAGGACTCCTAGTGAGCAGTTCTTC. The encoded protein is CSVAATSGSLRTPSEQFF.

CDR3 nucleotides: TGCGCCAGCAGCTTGTTGGGCAGGGCCTCCTACAATGAGCAGTTCTTC. Translating it yields CASSLLGRASYNEQFF. The genes are TRBV5-1 and TRBJ2-1; TRBD1 might be the D (5 bases). With 1 base removed from V and 0 bases from J, the gap between germline ends came to 11 bases. The CDR3 runs to 16 residues. The germline V gene encodes CDR1 SGHRS and CDR2 YFSETQ. The full variable domain, completed using reference TRBV5-1 and TRBJ2-1, is KAGVTQTPRYLIKTRGQQVTLSCSPISGHRSVSWYQQTPGQGLQFLFEYFSETQRNKGNFPGRFSGRQFSNSRSEMNVSTLELGDSALYLCASSLLGRASYNEQFFGPGTRLTVL.

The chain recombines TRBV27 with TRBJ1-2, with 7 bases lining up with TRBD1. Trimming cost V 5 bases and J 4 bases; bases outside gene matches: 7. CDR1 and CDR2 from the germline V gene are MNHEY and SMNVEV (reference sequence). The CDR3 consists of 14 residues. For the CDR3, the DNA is TGTGCCAGCAGTCCTAGGGGGCTCGGCTATGGCTACACCTTC. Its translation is CASSPRGLGYGYTF.

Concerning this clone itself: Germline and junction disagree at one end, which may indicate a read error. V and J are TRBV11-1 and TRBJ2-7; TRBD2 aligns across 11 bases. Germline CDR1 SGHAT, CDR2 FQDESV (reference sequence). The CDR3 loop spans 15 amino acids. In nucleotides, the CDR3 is TGTGCCAGCAGCGTAGCGGGAGGGCTCTCCTACGAGCAGTACTTC. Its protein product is CASSVAGGLSYEQYF.

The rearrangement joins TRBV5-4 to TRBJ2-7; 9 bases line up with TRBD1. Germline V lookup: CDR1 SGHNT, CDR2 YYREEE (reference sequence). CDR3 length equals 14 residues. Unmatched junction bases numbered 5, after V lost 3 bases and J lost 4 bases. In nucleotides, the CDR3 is TGTGCCAGCAGCTATGGGACAGGGTTGTACGAGCAGTACTTC. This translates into CASSYGTGLYEQYF.

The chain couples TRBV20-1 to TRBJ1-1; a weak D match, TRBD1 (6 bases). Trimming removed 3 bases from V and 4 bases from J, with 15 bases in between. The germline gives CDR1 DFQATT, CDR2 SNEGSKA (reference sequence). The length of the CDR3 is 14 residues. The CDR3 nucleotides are TGCAGTGCTAGTCGTCGGGACACGGGCACTGAAGCTTTCTTT. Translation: CSASRRDTGTEAFF.

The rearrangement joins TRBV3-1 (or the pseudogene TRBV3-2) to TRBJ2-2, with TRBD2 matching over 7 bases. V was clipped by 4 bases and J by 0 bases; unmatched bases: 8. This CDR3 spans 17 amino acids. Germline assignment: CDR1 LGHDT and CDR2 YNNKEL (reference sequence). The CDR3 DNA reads TGTGCCAGCAGCCGAGTGGGCGGGAGATCGAACACCGGGGAGCTGTTTTTT. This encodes CASSRVGGRSNTGELFF.

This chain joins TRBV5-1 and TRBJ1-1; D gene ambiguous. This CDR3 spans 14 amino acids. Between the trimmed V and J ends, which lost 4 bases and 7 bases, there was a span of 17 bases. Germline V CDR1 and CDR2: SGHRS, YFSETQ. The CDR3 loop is CASSTRTSGDEAFF. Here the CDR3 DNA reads TGCGCCAGCAGCACCCGGACCTCTGGTGATGAAGCTTTCTTT. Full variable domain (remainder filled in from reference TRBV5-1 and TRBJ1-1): KAGVTQTPRYLIKTRGQQVTLSCSPISGHRSVSWYQQTPGQGLQFLFEYFSETQRNKGNFPGRFSGRQFSNSRSEMNVSTLELGDSALYLCASSTRTSGDEAFFGQGTRLTVV.

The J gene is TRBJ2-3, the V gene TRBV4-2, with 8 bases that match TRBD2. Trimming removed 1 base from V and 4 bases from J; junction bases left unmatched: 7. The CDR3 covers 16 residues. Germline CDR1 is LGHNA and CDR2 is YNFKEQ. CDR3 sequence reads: CASSQGPGGPPDTQYF. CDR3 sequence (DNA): TGTGCCAGCAGCCAAGGCCCGGGAGGGCCCCCAGATACGCAGTATTTT.